The sample holds a few counts of the clone carrying this TCR beta chain. Enrolled through a virtual design, the participants were between roughly 18 and 90 years of age and came from some 25 US areas. Which cohort a participant joined came from the clinical history participants gave. Germline lookup yields CDR1 LNHDA and CDR2 SQIVND (reference sequence). The CDR3 is made up of 13 amino acids. V lost 5 bases and J lost 2, with 9 bases in between. Per the authors' pipeline: Amplification of reference gene primers provided the estimated nucleated cell counts. Method: immunoSEQ multiplex PCR; TCRdb's copy keeps in-frame clones and lacks some. The DNA was the basis for D and trimming; V, J and clone size are from that table. The table has fewer than 300,000 clones, around 89% seen once; the top ten hold roughly 1.2%. These data are taken from a study of blood T cell repertoires in COVID-19. At the level of the study: Whether acute or convalescent, the COVID-19 samples came from the United States, Italy and Spain.

This sequence was found in a woman aged 40 to 50 with acute COVID-19. The sequenced sample consisted of PBMCs or T cells enriched from blood (not recorded which). The V and J genes are TRBV19 and TRBJ1-1; no firm D call. The chain's CDR3 is CASSYPGNTEAFF. The CDR3 region has the DNA TGTGCCAGTAGTTATCCGGGTAACACTGAAGCTTTCTTT.